This T cell receptor (beta chain) was sequenced for a study of shared clonotypes between healthy human individuals (TCRdb year 2020). Broadly, across the study: A few men and two women, aged 18 to 49 years, made up the cohort. For each donor, CD4 naive and CD4 memory were each given three plates, CD8 naive was given two plates, and CD8 memory was given one plate. The study deeply sequenced blood TCR repertoires of five healthy adults to estimate repertoire size and the extent of clonotype sharing between individuals. Libraries were prepared and TCR repertoires were sequenced by different laboratories using diverse techniques, in order to increase sequencing depth and limit assay-specific biases. Between about 0.94 and 8.9 billion PBMCs per donor were obtained by leukapheresis.

Using the deep immunoSEQ assay, TCR CDR3 regions were amplified from genomic DNA by multiplex PCR. Extracted genomic DNA from each cell subset was distributed evenly across all wells of several immunoSEQ 96-well plates, and each plate was treated as a replicate. Each replicate PCR for sorted subsets received 150 to 250 ng genomic DNA, equal to about 30,000 T cell genomes. Purified libraries were measured with a Qubit 3.0 fluorometer, size-checked on a Bioanalyzer 2100, and measured again with the KAPA Library Quantification kit. Each immunoSEQ 96-well plate was sequenced on its own single-read 150-cycle Illumina NextSeq 550 flow cell. Under the source paper's analysis protocol: The immunoSEQ output contained only junctional sequences without quality scores, so filtering could not match that applied to full-length reads. Sequences were annotated with PyIR, a Python wrapper for IgBLAST v1.9, using IMGT germline references to assign V/J genes and CDR3. Reads were removed for weak V/J assignments (E-value above 1e-6), missing CDR3, stop codons, out-of-frame junctions, or ambiguous translated residues. V3J clonotypes were defined as sequences sharing an identical inferred V gene, J gene, and CDR3 amino acid sequence. Percentage overlap between repertoires was calculated by dividing the number of shared unique clonotypes by the size of the smaller repertoire. Repertoire richness was assessed with RTK rarefaction, the Chao1 estimator, and Recon v2.1 estimates of unobserved clonotypes. Generation probabilities for all TCRbeta clonotypes obtained by the gDNA method from a handful of donors were computed using OLGA. TCRdb re-hosts the immuneACCESS table, in-frame sequences only. Its copies lack some clones; in the studies checked, an unresolved V gene accounts for under half of them, and the cause for the rest is not known. The V and J calls and clone size come from that table; D and trimming were worked out from the DNA. In this sample the table shows about 520,000 clones, around 95% of which occur a single time. In total, the top ten clones hold about 0.067% of the sample.

V lost 5 bases and J lost 5 bases, and the count of bases not matched to a germline gene is 11. The CDR3 spans 16 residues, from the cysteine through the phenylalanine. The CDR3 DNA has 48 bases and is translated from base 1. From a lookup of the germline V gene, CDR1 and CDR2 are SGHTA and FQGTGA. The donors were healthy, HIV-negative adults with no recently reported acute infections or vaccinations. Every donor was a Caucasian adult residing in Nashville, Tennessee, USA. CD4+ T cells were enriched by magnetic negative selection, after which naive cells were positively selected on CD45RA and the negative fraction was taken as the memory subset. After blood collection by leukapheresis, PBMCs were isolated using Ficoll-Histopaque density gradient centrifugation and then cryopreserved in the vapor phase of liquid nitrogen. Purity and quantity of every magnetically sorted T cell population were checked by analytical flow cytometry. Genomic DNA was isolated from each sorted fraction and quantified by UV absorbance on a Nanodrop 2000c.

What the research found in general, with its limitations: Rarefaction of sorted-subset datasets indicated incomplete sequencing despite the large sequencing depth. Pairwise subsampling indicated that sequencing depth was expected to affect the degree of clonotype sharing among donors. Across four donors, roughly 5% of naive CD4, approximately 3.5% of naive CD8, approximately 2.5% of memory CD4, and under 0.45% of memory CD8 clonotypes were shared. Sampling was restricted to blood, and TCR repertoires in tissues likely differ from the TCR repertoires found in blood. Naive subsets generally had larger estimated clonotype richness than memory subsets did. Higher generation probabilities were observed for clonotypes shared by all four sorted-subset donors than for non-shared clonotypes. The small number of donors limited the genetic and exposure-history diversity represented.

Remarks on this clone: Its antigen has not been determined. Within one base of it there is no much larger clone, and no base qualities were kept.

The V and J genes are TRBV7-3 and TRBJ2-5; TRBD2 fits 10 bases in the junction. Sequencing used naive CD4+ T cells sorted from blood. The sample's cell subset or site label, in plain terms: CD45RA+ positively selected. The sequence was obtained from a woman aged 25 to 39 in good health. The DNA sequence follows: TGTGCCAGCAGCGGAGGAGCGGGAGGGCAGGGGGAGACCCAGTACTTC. The encoded protein is CASSGGAGGQGETQYF.